This T cell receptor (beta chain) was obtained from a study of T cells in Graves' hyperthyroidism and ophthalmopathy. General study findings and limits: A model built on 13 V-J features separated ophthalmopathy from stable hyperthyroidism. The model made its ophthalmopathy prediction, and onset followed a median about 6 months later. Most clonotypes expanded in the thyroid (above 0.001) were also present in blood.

Template material for amplifying TCR beta CDR3 regions consisted of RNA transcripts. In the first-round RT-PCR of the TCR CDR3, the HTBI primer set was used. TCRdb passed the multiplex PCR reads through MiXCR, listing each CDR3 protein once. The sample yields 500,000 to 750,000 distinct CDR3 sequences, over 12% seen once. Trimming pared 6 bases from V and 1 base from J, leaving 18 bases between. Germline CDR1 reads DFQATT; CDR2 reads SNEGSKA (reference sequence). CDR3 length equals 15 residues. This clonotype has more than one count but fewer than ten. Its target is not known. The chain links TRBV20-1 to TRBJ1-2, with TRBD1 as a possible D gene (5 bases). Material: blood. The sequence was obtained from a young woman with Graves' ophthalmopathy. The CDR3 here is CSARDSLTYNYGYTF. The DNA for the CDR3 is TGCAGTGCCCGGGACTCCTTAACCTATAACTATGGCTACACCTTC.